The 6 T cell receptor beta chains below were found in one sample sequenced in a study of human T cells and chemical hapten exposure. Via MiXCR, TCRdb re-called the RACE reads, giving one row per CDR3 protein. The table shows 350,000 to 450,000 distinct CDR3 sequences, with approximately 5.1% occurring only once. This sample's time point: pre-sensitization, week 0. Treatment reported: therapeutic diphenylcyclopropenone sensitization with weekly scalp DPC. Sequencing used whole blood, obtained in connection with sensitization to the hapten diphenylcyclopropenone (DPC). All receptors derive from a woman aged 45-65 years with alopecia areata. Some clones in this sample may be carry-over from other donors' samples.

The chain links TRBV2 to TRBJ2-1; 9 nucleotides match TRBD2. This CDR3 region has 16 residues. V was pared by 5 bases and J by 5 bases, with 10 bases of the junction left unmatched. The germline V gene encodes CDR1 SNHLY and CDR2 FYNNEI. CDR3 protein: CASSPRVAGVNNEQFF. CDR3 nucleotides: TGTGCCAGCAGTCCGAGGGTAGCGGGGGTCAACAATGAGCAGTTCTTC.

This clonotype was seen ten or more times. The chain uses TRBV24-1 and TRBJ2-6; D gene uncertain. Germline values: CDR1 KGHDR, CDR2 SFDVKD. V was cut by 1 base and J by 0 bases, with 18 bases left in between. The CDR3 runs to 20 residues. Here the CDR3 reads CATSDFVVGQQPSGANVLTF. CDR3 DNA sequence: TGTGCCACCAGTGATTTTGTTGTTGGCCAGCAACCCTCTGGGGCCAACGTCCTGACTTTC.

At least ten counts were recorded for this clonotype. The V and J genes are TRBV12-3 or TRBV12-4 and TRBJ2-1; TRBD2 aligns across 14 bases. J was trimmed by 9 bases and V by 1 base; bases with no gene match: 11. The CDR3 has 18 amino acids. The CDR3 loop reads CASSLDGWGLAGVGEQFF. In nucleotides, the CDR3 is TGTGCCAGCAGTTTAGATGGCTGGGGACTAGCGGGAGTAGGTGAGCAGTTCTTC.

This clonotype turned up a few times. The chain carries TRBV6-6 and TRBJ1-3; 8 nucleotides align to TRBD1. With 6 bases clipped from V and 0 bases from J, the junction kept 13 bases outside the gene matches. Germline CDR1 reads MNHNY; CDR2 reads SVGAGI (reference sequence). The CDR3 consists of 18 residues. The CDR3 region is CASSADRASLSSGNTIYF. The DNA for the CDR3 is TGTGCCAGCAGCGCGGACAGGGCCTCATTGAGCTCTGGAAACACCATATATTTT.

This clonotype was detected many times. CDR3 amino acids: CASSAGTATDTQYF. The CDR3 nucleotides read TGTGCCAGCTCAGCCGGGACAGCCACAGATACGCAGTATTTT. The rearrangement uses TRBV18 and TRBJ2-3; 7 bases are a match to TRBD1. V was pared by 5 bases and J by 2 bases, with 4 bases of the junction left unmatched. The CDR3 totals 14 residues. Germline CDR1 and CDR2: KGHSH and LQKENI.

This clonotype was recorded at least ten times. The V and J genes are TRBV20-1 and TRBJ1-4; TRBD1 matches 7 bases. The germline gives CDR1 DFQATT, CDR2 SNEGSKA (reference sequence). This CDR3 contains 16 residues. The J segment lost 0 bases and the V segment lost 5 bases, leaving 9 bases of the junction unmatched. CDR3 in DNA: TGCAGTGCTTTGACAGGGCGTAGCTCAACTAATGAAAAACTGTTTTTT. Translating gives CSALTGRSSTNEKLFF.